The TCR beta chain described here comes from a study of blood T cells in healthy people across ages. A sample-barcoded 5' primer and a J-beta primer mix were used in a second PCR of roughly 7 to 11 cycles. TCRdb re-called the 5' RACE reads with MiXCR, one entry per CDR3 protein. The table has around 790,000 distinct CDR3 sequences, approximately 48% seen once. V dropped 6 bases and J dropped 4; count of bases not matched to a gene: 7. Per the germline V gene, CDR1 is MNHEY and CDR2 is SVGAGI. CDR3 length equals 15 residues. The V and J genes are TRBV6-5 and TRBJ1-5, with 9 bases lining up with TRBD1. The specimen sequenced was blood. This clonotype was obtained from a man between 60 and 75 years old in good health. CDR3 amino acids: CASREDRGGNQPQHF. The CDR3 DNA reads as TGTGCCAGCAGAGAGGACAGGGGCGGAAATCAGCCCCAGCATTTT.